The clone carrying this T cell receptor (beta chain) came up many times. Antigen specificity is unknown. In building TCR beta libraries, iRepertoire HTBI primers were used together with Arm-PCR of CDR3 regions. TCRdb analysed the multiplex PCR reads with MiXCR anew, one entry per CDR3 protein. This sample carries 360,000 or so distinct CDR3 sequences, more than 20% of them seen once, and the ten largest clones take roughly a quarter. This record belongs to a study of regulatory T cells in long-lasting Graves disease. Study-level background: Over-5-year antithyroid drug use with positive TSH receptor antibodies defined persistent Graves' disease in the study. Study results and limitations: Persistent Graves' disease cases displayed lower TCR diversity than newly diagnosed ones. Only a small sample size was used, which may have cut accuracy.

Time point of the sample: persistent/refractory GD, antithyroid drugs over 5 years with positive TRAb. From PBMCs, RNA was extracted and then used to make the TCR library. Deletions cut 7 bases from V and 6 bases from J, with 6 bases between. The CDR3 length is 9 residues. Germline CDR1 is SQVTM and CDR2 is ANQGSEA. This receptor was obtained from a woman aged 40-49 years with Graves disease. This chain joins TRBV29-1 and TRBJ1-2, with D unresolved. This specimen was peripheral blood mononuclear cells (PBMCs), taken when the disease was refractory, from a patient treated with antithyroid drugs. CDR3 nucleotide sequence: TGCAGCGGGGAGGATGGCTACACCTTC. Encoded protein: CSGEDGYTF.